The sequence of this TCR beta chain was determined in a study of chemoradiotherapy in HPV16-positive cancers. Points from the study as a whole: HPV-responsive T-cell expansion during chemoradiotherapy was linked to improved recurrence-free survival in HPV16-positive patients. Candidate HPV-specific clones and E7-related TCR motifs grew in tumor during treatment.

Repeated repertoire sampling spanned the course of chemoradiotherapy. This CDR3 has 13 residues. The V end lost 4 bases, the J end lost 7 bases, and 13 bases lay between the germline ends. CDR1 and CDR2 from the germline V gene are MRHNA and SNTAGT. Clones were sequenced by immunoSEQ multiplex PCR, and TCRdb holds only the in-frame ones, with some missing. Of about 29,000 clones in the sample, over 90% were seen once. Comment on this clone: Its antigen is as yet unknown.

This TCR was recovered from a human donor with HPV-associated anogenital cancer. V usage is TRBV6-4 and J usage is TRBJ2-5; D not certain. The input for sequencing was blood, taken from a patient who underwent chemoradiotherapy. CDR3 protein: CASSVTSSGTQYF. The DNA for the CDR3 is TGTGCCAGCAGTGTAACCAGCTCGGGGACCCAGTACTTC.